This entry describes one TCR beta chain. Its antigen is unknown. This CDR3 spans 14 amino acids. The ends were cut back, 2 bases at V and 4 bases at J, with 9 bases in the middle. The data belong to a study of blood T cells in healthy people across ages. Study-wide findings and caveats: Those diversity estimates obtained from one million T cells were thought to be underestimates.

Alongside a J-beta primer mix, a sample-barcoded 5' primer served in a second PCR lasting 7 to 11 cycles. TCRdb processed the 5' RACE reads anew with MiXCR; each CDR3 protein has one entry. The sample consists of 600,000 or so distinct CDR3 sequences, about 30% of them appearing once. The rearrangement links TRBV12-3 or TRBV12-4 to TRBJ1-3; no definite D call. The sample taken for sequencing was blood. This TCR derives from a woman of 80 years or more in good health. The CDR3 DNA sequence: TGTGCCAGCAGTTTACACAGTTCAGGAAACACCATATATTTT. Encoded protein: CASSLHSSGNTIYF.